Below, 23 T cell receptor beta chains from the same sample are listed, as sequenced in a study of T cell responses to AZD1222 COVID-19 vaccine. Assay: immunoSEQ multiplex PCR; the TCRdb copy retains only in-frame clones and omits some. The sample lists approximately 130,000 clones; about nine tenths were seen once. Sequenced here: peripheral blood, sampled 28 days after the second AZD1222 dose. The receptors come from an adult who received the AZD1222 COVID-19 vaccine.

The V and J genes are TRBV19 and TRBJ1-1; 7 bases align to TRBD1. Germline V gene lookup returns CDR1 LNHDA and CDR2 SQIVND (reference sequence). The CDR3 has 13 amino acids. After removal of 2 bases from V and 6 bases from J, the junction contained 3 bases not matched to a gene. DNA for the CDR3: TGTGCCAGTAGTATAATAGGGGGCTCTGAAGCTTTCTTT. It codes for CASSIIGGSEAFF. The full variable domain, rest sourced from reference TRBV19 and TRBJ1-1, is DGGITQSPKYLFRKEGQNVTLSCEQNLNHDAMYWYRQDPGQGLRLIYYSQIVNDFQKGDIAEGYSVSREKKESFPLTVTSAQKNPTAFYLCASSIIGGSEAFFGQGTRLTVV.

The chain combines TRBV7-3 with TRBJ1-1, with D tentatively TRBD1 (6 bases). Trimming took off 4 bases at V and 0 bases at J, with 12 bases between the two ends. The CDR3 extends over 15 amino acids. Germline V gene lookup returns CDR1 SGHTA and CDR2 FQGTGA. CDR3 nucleotides: TGTGCCAGCAGCTCCCAGGGACAAATGAACACTGAAGCTTTCTTT. Translated, it gives CASSSQGQMNTEAFF. The entire variable domain, with the rest obtained from reference TRBV7-3 and TRBJ1-1, is as follows: GAGVSQTPSNKVTEKGKYVELRCDPISGHTALYWYRQSLGQGPEFLIYFQGTGAADDSGLPNDRFFAVRPEGSVSTLKIQRTERGDSAVYLCASSSQGQMNTEAFFGQGTRLTVV.

The gene calls are TRBV3-1 (or the pseudogene TRBV3-2) and TRBJ1-3; D possibly corresponds to TRBD1 (5 bases). Trimming pared 0 bases from V and 0 bases from J, leaving 18 bases between. Germline V gene sequence: CDR1 LGHDT, CDR2 YNNKEL (reference sequence). The CDR3 sequence is 19 residues long. DNA of the CDR3: TGTGCCAGCAGCCAAGATAAAAAGGGGACCGACCTCTCTGGAAACACCATATATTTT. Translation gives CASSQDKKGTDLSGNTIYF.

The chain joins TRBV5-1 to TRBJ1-1; D remains unclear. V lost 5 bases to trimming and J lost 1 base, with 15 bases between them. The germline V gene has CDR1 SGHRS and CDR2 YFSETQ. The CDR3 runs to 15 residues. CDR3 region: CASRPRYQENTEAFF. CDR3 bases: TGCGCCAGCAGGCCCAGGTACCAAGAGAACACTGAAGCTTTCTTT.

CDR3 sequence reads: CASSYSRGRDTQYF. In DNA form, the CDR3 reads TGTGCCAGCAGTTACTCTAGGGGAAGAGATACGCAGTATTTT. The rearrangement joins TRBV6-5 to TRBJ2-3, with TRBD1 as a possible D gene (5 bases). This CDR3 spans 14 amino acids. The V and J ends lost 0 bases and 5 bases respectively, with 9 bases between them. The germline V gene encodes CDR1 MNHEY and CDR2 SVGAGI.

The rearrangement joins TRBV25-1 to TRBJ1-1; no clear D. The CDR3 is 10 residues long. Germline-derived CDR1 and CDR2 are MGHDK and SYGVNS. The ends were cut back, 6 bases at V and 4 bases at J, with 3 bases in the middle. The CDR3 reads CASRGTEAFF. CDR3 sequence (DNA): TGTGCCAGCAGGGGCACTGAAGCTTTCTTT.

V and J are TRBV4-2 and TRBJ1-4; D is ambiguous. The germline gives CDR1 LGHNA, CDR2 YNFKEQ. This CDR3 has 13 amino acids. V was trimmed by 4 bases and J by 4 bases, leaving 7 bases between them. For the CDR3, the DNA is TGTGCCAGCAGCCCGGAACTTAATGAAAAACTGTTTTTT. Residues: CASSPELNEKLFF.

The chain links TRBV18 to TRBJ2-1; D gene unclear. V was shortened by 3 bases and J by 8 bases, with 5 bases between the two germline ends. The germline CDR1 and CDR2 sequences are KGHSH and LQKENI. There are 11 residues in the CDR3. CDR3 sequence reads: CASSPRDEQFF. CDR3 nucleotides: TGTGCCAGCTCACCCCGGGATGAGCAGTTCTTC.

The table lists this clone with a count of one. The chain combines TRBV10-1 with TRBJ2-1, with D possibly being TRBD2 (6 bases). This CDR3 region has 15 residues. From germline, CDR1 is WNHNN and CDR2 SYGVQD (reference sequence). V shed 3 bases and J shed 5 bases, with 14 bases lying between them. The CDR3 DNA follows: TGCGCCAGCAGTGATGGGCTAGCGTCGAACAATGAGCAGTTCTTC. Its protein product is CASSDGLASNNEQFF.

V usage is TRBV5-4 and J usage is TRBJ2-5; D is perhaps TRBD2 (6 bases). From germline, CDR1 is SGHNT and CDR2 YYREEE (reference sequence). V lost 3 bases and J lost 3, with 12 bases in between. The CDR3 contains 14 residues. CDR3 DNA: TGTGCCAGCAGCTCCCGGACTACCAAAGAGACCCAGTACTTC. Its translation: CASSSRTTKETQYF.

The chain has TRBV3-1 (or the pseudogene TRBV3-2) and TRBJ1-5, with 7 nucleotides matching TRBD1. Germline CDR1 LGHDT, CDR2 YNNKEL (reference sequence). This CDR3 is 16 amino acids long. The V gene end was trimmed by 3 bases and the J gene end by 0 bases; junction bases not matched to a gene: 5. The CDR3 DNA follows: TGTGCCAGCAGCCAGGACAGGCCCTATAGCAATCAGCCCCAGCATTTT. It yields the protein CASSQDRPYSNQPQHF.

The chain is built from TRBV10-2 and TRBJ1-4; tentatively, D is TRBD1 (5 bases). Trimming took off 7 bases at V and 8 bases at J, with 11 bases between the two ends. CDR3 size: 12 residues. Germline assignment: CDR1 WSHSY and CDR2 SAAADI. The CDR3 DNA sequence: TGCGCCAGCACCAGGGTGGGCGAAAAACTGTTTTTT. Its protein product is CASTRVGEKLFF.

In its sample, this clone was seen a few times. The chain couples TRBV7-2 to TRBJ1-1, with D possibly TRBD1 on 5 matching bases. Per germline, CDR1 SGHTA and CDR2 FQGNSA. V was clipped by 0 bases and J by 4 bases, with 12 bases between them. The CDR3 spans 15 residues. The CDR3 region has the DNA TGTGCCAGCAGCTTAGCGCACGGGGGAACCACTGAAGCTTTCTTT. Translating it yields CASSLAHGGTTEAFF.

CDR3 region: CAIGGGSANQPQHF. In DNA, the CDR3 is TGTGCCATCGGGGGGGGGTCGGCAAATCAGCCCCAGCATTTT. The J gene is TRBJ1-5, the V gene TRBV10-3; D is possibly TRBD1 (5 bases). The V end lost 8 bases, the J end lost 4 bases, and 15 bases lay between the germline ends. The germline gives CDR1 ENHRY, CDR2 SYGVKD. The CDR3 covers 14 residues.

The V call is TRBV5-1, the J call TRBJ2-1; 9 positions agree with TRBD2. The CDR3 is 17 amino acids. Germline trimming cut 0 bases from V and 5 bases from J; bases unmatched to any gene: 9. CDR1 is SGHRS and CDR2 is YFSETQ in the germline V gene. The CDR3 spells CASSLVLAGGRNNEQFF. CDR3 DNA sequence: TGCGCCAGCAGCTTGGTACTCGCGGGAGGGCGGAACAATGAGCAGTTCTTC.

The chain is built from TRBV11-2 and TRBJ2-7; TRBD1 aligns across 8 bases. The germline V gene has CDR1 SGHAT and CDR2 FQNNGV. V was clipped by 3 bases and J by 7 bases; unmatched bases: 8. The CDR3 is 14 residues long. The CDR3, as DNA: TGTGCCAGCAGCTTCTTCCAGGGGGCGTGGGAGCAGTACTTC. It encodes CASSFFQGAWEQYF.

Ten or more counts support this clone. V is TRBV10-1 and J is TRBJ2-3; no definite D call. V lost 2 bases to trimming and J lost 2 bases, with 8 bases between them. CDR3 length: 14 amino acids. The V gene's germline CDR1 is WNHNN and CDR2 SYGVQD (reference sequence). The CDR3 loop reads CASSEGGTTDTQYF. In DNA, the CDR3 is TGCGCCAGCAGTGAGGGCGGAACCACAGATACGCAGTATTTT.

CDR3 region: CASSEEPGQGDSPLHF. DNA for the CDR3: TGTGCCAGCAGTGAAGAACCGGGACAGGGGGATTCACCCCTCCACTTT. The chain couples TRBV6-1 to TRBJ1-6; 11 bases map to TRBD1. CDR3 size: 16 residues. CDR1 is MNHNS, CDR2 SASEGT, per germline. The ends lost 1 base at V and 8 bases at J; junction bases unmatched: 4.

The chain employs TRBV19 and TRBJ1-2; 7 bases align to TRBD1. Germline values: CDR1 LNHDA, CDR2 SQIVND (reference sequence). J gave up 4 bases and V 5 bases, and 7 bases lay outside the gene matches. The CDR3 runs 14 residues. CDR3 amino acids: CASSSIGDSYGYTF. The CDR3 DNA reads TGTGCCAGTAGTTCGATTGGGGACAGCTATGGCTACACCTTC.

In regard to this clone: A much larger clonotype is one base distant, so this may be a read error. The chain recombines TRBV7-9 with TRBJ2-5; D unresolved. Between the trimmed V and J ends, which lost 5 bases and 4 bases, there was a span of 5 bases. Germline V lookup: CDR1 SEHNR, CDR2 FQNEAQ (reference sequence). The CDR3 sequence is 11 residues long. CDR3 loop: CASSPRETQYF. Written as DNA, the CDR3 is TGTGCCAGCAGCCCACGAGAGACCCAGTACTTC.

This chain uses TRBV30 with TRBJ1-1; D is unresolved. Trimming took 3 bases from V and 4 from J, leaving 9 bases between them. The CDR3 is 12 amino acids. Looked up from germline, CDR1 is GTSNPN and CDR2 is SVGIG (reference sequence). The CDR3 DNA reads as TGTGCCTGGAGAGGTAGCGGCACTGAAGCTTTCTTT. Protein sequence: CAWRGSGTEAFF.

The chain couples TRBV2 to TRBJ1-3; D may be TRBD1 (6 bases). The CDR3 totals 15 residues. Germline lookup yields CDR1 SNHLY and CDR2 FYNNEI. Between the trimmed V and J ends, which lost 5 bases and 2 bases, there was a span of 13 bases. CDR3 sequence (DNA): TGTGCCAGCAGTCCGCTTTACAGGGCTGGAAACACCATATATTTT. Encoded protein: CASSPLYRAGNTIYF.

This rearrangement joins TRBV5-4 to TRBJ1-1; tentatively, D is TRBD1 (5 bases). Germline V lookup: CDR1 SGHNT, CDR2 YYREEE (reference sequence). Trimming left V 0 bases short and J 8 bases short, with 14 bases between. The CDR3 contains 14 residues. The DNA for the CDR3 is TGTGCCAGCAGCTTGGCAGGGTTGAACAGGGAAGCTTTCTTT. It is translated as CASSLAGLNREAFF. Full variable domain (remainder filled in from reference TRBV5-4 and TRBJ1-1): ETGVTQSPTHLIKTRGQQVTLRCSSQSGHNTVSWYQQALGQGPQFIFQYYREEENGRGNFPPRFSGLQFPNYSSELNVNALELDDSALYLCASSLAGLNREAFFGQGTRLTVV.